The TCR beta chain under discussion was sequenced for a study of STAT5B mutations in CD4+ large granular lymphocyte leukemia. The CDR3 is 14 amino acids. Germline V CDR1 and CDR2: SGHTA, FQGNSA. Trimming removed 1 base from V and 2 bases from J, with 8 bases in between. Here immunoSEQ multiplex PCR was the method, and the copy in TCRdb shows in-frame clones only, minus some. The sample lists tens of thousands of clones, under 85% occurring once. Source material: CD4+ T cells from blood buffy coats. This sequence was found in a human donor in good health. The rearrangement uses TRBV7-2 and TRBJ1-2; D unclear. The DNA of the CDR3 is TGTGCCAGCAGCTTAGAAGTCGTAAACTATGGCTACACCTTC. It is translated as CASSLEVVNYGYTF.